Only a few counts were recorded for the clone carrying this TCR beta chain. No antigen is known for it. These data come from a study of radiotherapy plus CTLA-4 blockade in lung cancer. Study-level information: For 15% to 20% of patients, objective responses occurred, and about 33% had disease control. General study findings and limits: Reportedly, early blood T cell clone dynamics best predicted response, with interferon-beta. Expansion of tumor-derived TCR clones was observed in blood after radiotherapy plus ipilimumab.

CTLA-4 blockade using ipilimumab, together with focal radiation, was received by patients with chemo-refractory metastatic non-small-cell lung cancer. Generated by immunoSEQ multiplex PCR, the TCRdb table keeps only in-frame clones and is missing some. The repertoire holds roughly 77,000 clones, less than 85% seen once, with approximately 9.9% in the top ten. The sample consisted of peripheral blood, taken from a patient treated with radiotherapy plus ipilimumab. The source is a human donor with non-small cell lung cancer whose response to radiotherapy plus ipilimumab could not be evaluated.

CDR3: CASSLYRQGAGELFF. The CDR3 nucleotides read TGTGCCAGCAGCTTATATCGACAGGGGGCCGGGGAGCTGTTTTTT. The chain is built from TRBV7-2 and TRBJ2-2; TRBD1 matches 9 bases. The trim removed 2 bases at V and 6 bases at J, leaving 4 bases unmatched. The CDR3 has 15 residues. Germline V gene sequence: CDR1 SGHTA, CDR2 FQGNSA.